A single sample is the source of the 27 T cell receptor beta chains below, sequenced in a study of chemoradiotherapy in HPV16-positive cancers. This table comes from immunoSEQ multiplex PCR, and its TCRdb copy is limited to in-frame clones, with some not included. The table records tens of thousands of clones, more than 80% of them present only once. The sample was blood, taken from a patient who underwent chemoradiotherapy. Source of these receptors: a human donor with HPV-associated anogenital cancer.

The V gene is TRBV27, the J gene TRBJ2-7; D is possibly TRBD1 or TRBD2 (6 bases each). V was cut by 6 bases and J by 3 bases, with 18 bases left in between. The CDR3 length is 15 residues. CDR1 MNHEY and CDR2 SMNVEV come from the germline V gene (reference sequence). Here the CDR3 DNA reads TGTGCCAGCAGCCGCCTGGGGGGCGCATTCTACGAGCAGTACTTC. Translated: CASSRLGGAFYEQYF.

The chain employs TRBV5-5 and TRBJ1-1; 11 bases map to TRBD1. This CDR3 contains 15 residues. The V gene end was trimmed by 5 bases and the J gene end by 4 bases; junction bases not matched to a gene: 7. Germline V gives CDR1 SGHKS, CDR2 YYEKEE (reference sequence). CDR3 nucleotides: TGTGCCAGCAGTTCCTGGACAGGGGGCGGCACTGAAGCTTTCTTT. Translated: CASSSWTGGGTEAFF.

This chain connects TRBV18 to TRBJ2-2, with 9 bases fitting TRBD1. Germline CDR1 KGHSH, CDR2 LQKENI. V lost 4 bases, J lost 4 bases, and 10 bases stayed unmatched. CDR3 size: 17 residues. The CDR3 here is CASSQATGGAGTGELFF. For the CDR3, the DNA is TGTGCCAGCTCACAAGCTACAGGGGGCGCGGGCACCGGGGAGCTGTTTTTT.

This sequence joins TRBV30 and TRBJ1-3, with 7 bases that match TRBD1. The CDR3 length is 13 residues. V trimming: 5 bases; J trimming: 8 bases; junction bases outside the gene matches: 9. From germline, CDR1 is GTSNPN and CDR2 SVGIG (reference sequence). The CDR3 here is CAWDPGQRDTIYF. CDR3 nucleotide sequence: TGTGCCTGGGATCCGGGACAGAGGGACACCATATATTTT.

J is TRBJ2-1 and V is TRBV2; D is uncertain. Trimming shortened V by 5 bases and J by 7 bases, and 6 bases separated the two germline ends. The germline CDR1 and CDR2 sequences are SNHLY and FYNNEI. The CDR3 runs 11 residues. The CDR3 sequence is CASSLWNEQFF. CDR3 coding DNA: TGTGCCAGCAGTTTGTGGAATGAGCAGTTCTTC.

This chain uses TRBV5-8 with TRBJ2-5, with D maybe TRBD2 (5 bases). Between the trimmed V and J ends, which lost 5 bases and 3 bases, there was a span of 11 bases. Germline CDR1 is SGHTS and CDR2 is YDEGEE. CDR3 length equals 13 residues. The CDR3 sequence: CASRYYGEETQYF. CDR3 in DNA: TGTGCCAGCAGATACTACGGGGAAGAGACCCAGTACTTC.

This chain connects TRBV2 to TRBJ2-2; weak D call: TRBD2 (5 bases). Trimming removed 6 bases from V and 0 bases from J, with 11 bases in between. CDR1 and CDR2 from the germline V gene are SNHLY and FYNNEI. The CDR3 totals 15 residues. The CDR3 coding sequence is TGTGCCAGCAGCACAGCGGACGCGAACACCGGGGAGCTGTTTTTT. Protein sequence: CASSTADANTGELFF.

The rearrangement joins TRBV5-5 to TRBJ2-1; a possible D gene is TRBD1 (5 bases). Trimming removed 5 bases at V and 8 bases at J, with 11 bases between. CDR3 length: 12 residues. Germline CDR1 and CDR2: SGHKS and YYEKEE (reference sequence). The CDR3 nucleotides are TGTGCCAGCAGTTCGTGGGGCTATGAGCAGTTCTTC. Its protein product is CASSSWGYEQFF.

V is TRBV25-1 and J is TRBJ2-1; 8 nucleotides agree with TRBD1. The V gene end was trimmed by 4 bases and the J gene end by 1 base; junction bases not matched to a gene: 3. The CDR3 loop spans 15 amino acids. CDR1 is MGHDK and CDR2 is SYGVNS in the germline V gene. CDR3: CASSGQGFSYNEQFF. The CDR3 region has the DNA TGTGCCAGCAGTGGACAGGGGTTTTCCTACAATGAGCAGTTCTTC. The full variable domain, completed using reference TRBV25-1 and TRBJ2-1, is EADIYQTPRYLVIGTGKKITLECSQTMGHDKMYWYQQDPGMELHLIHYSYGVNSTEKGDLSSESTVSRIRTEHFPLTLESARPSHTSQYLCASSGQGFSYNEQFFGPGTRLTVL.

The J gene is TRBJ2-2, the V gene TRBV11-2, with TRBD2 identical over 9 bases. The trim removed 5 bases at V and 0 bases at J, leaving 13 bases unmatched. The CDR3 consists of 19 residues. CDR1 and CDR2 from the germline V gene are SGHAT and FQNNGV. CDR3 nucleotides: TGTGCCAGCAGCCCCAGGGGAGGTAGCGGGGGCCCGAACACCGGGGAGCTGTTTTTT. As protein: CASSPRGGSGGPNTGELFF.

V gene TRBV11-2 combines with J gene TRBJ2-3, with 10 positions matching TRBD2. Looked up from germline, CDR1 is SGHAT and CDR2 is FQNNGV. Losses at the gene ends were 4 bases for V and 8 bases for J; bases not matched to a gene: 9. The CDR3 contains 15 residues. The CDR3 DNA reads TGTGCCAGCAGCTCGGCCGGACTAGCGGTCGTTACGCAGTATTTT. Protein sequence: CASSSAGLAVVTQYF.

The rearrangement links TRBV6-4 to TRBJ2-1; the D call may be TRBD1 or TRBD2 (6 bases each). V dropped 4 bases and J dropped 1 base, with 14 bases sitting between them. From germline, CDR1 is MRHNA and CDR2 SNTAGT. This CDR3 spans 16 amino acids. The CDR3 bases are TGTGCCAGCAGTGTTGAGGGGGGCTCTTCCTACAATGAGCAGTTCTTC. Translated: CASSVEGGSSYNEQFF.

The rearrangement links TRBV4-1 to TRBJ2-5; D is uncertain. V shed 0 bases and J shed 1 base, with 9 bases lying between them. Germline V CDR1 and CDR2: MGHRA, YSYEKL. The CDR3 runs 15 residues. The CDR3 region is CASSQEERSQETQYF. In nucleotides, the CDR3 is TGCGCCAGCAGCCAAGAAGAGAGAAGCCAAGAGACCCAGTACTTC.

V is TRBV5-4 and J is TRBJ2-5, with D perhaps being TRBD1 or TRBD2 (5 bases each). Germline V gene lookup returns CDR1 SGHNT and CDR2 YYREEE (reference sequence). The CDR3 has 14 amino acids. The V end was cut by 1 base, the J end by 5 bases, with 12 bases between. CDR3 in amino acids: CASSLFGGMETQYF. DNA for the CDR3: TGTGCCAGCAGCTTGTTTGGGGGTATGGAGACCCAGTACTTC.

The chain combines TRBV7-3 with TRBJ1-1; TRBD1 agrees at 7 bases. Germline assignment: CDR1 SGHTA and CDR2 FQGTGA. With 5 bases clipped from V and 1 base from J, the junction kept 4 bases outside the gene matches. This CDR3 has 14 residues. This CDR3 reads CASSQGQSNTEAFF. For the CDR3, the DNA is TGTGCCAGCAGCCAGGGACAGTCGAACACTGAAGCTTTCTTT. The variable domain in full, with the rest retrieved from reference TRBV7-3 and TRBJ1-1, is GAGVSQTPSNKVTEKGKYVELRCDPISGHTALYWYRQSLGQGPEFLIYFQGTGAADDSGLPNDRFFAVRPEGSVSTLKIQRTERGDSAVYLCASSQGQSNTEAFFGQGTRLTVV.

The chain employs TRBV5-1 and TRBJ2-2; TRBD1 is a possible D gene (7 bases). Trimming pared 6 bases from V and 4 bases from J, leaving 16 bases between. CDR3 size: 15 residues. CDR1 is SGHRS, CDR2 YFSETQ, per germline. CDR3 region: CASKEGAGSTGELFF. CDR3 sequence (DNA): TGCGCCAGCAAGGAGGGGGCGGGGAGCACCGGGGAGCTGTTTTTT.

The chain employs TRBV2 and TRBJ2-7; no reliable D call. Germline CDR1 is SNHLY and CDR2 is FYNNEI. The CDR3 has 14 residues. The germline V and J ends were trimmed by 8 bases and 1 base, with 15 bases remaining between them. CDR3 region: CASRTHSTSYEQYF. DNA for the CDR3: TGTGCCAGCCGAACCCACAGTACTTCCTACGAGCAGTACTTC.

V and J are TRBV7-2 and TRBJ2-4; no clear D. Trimming stripped 5 bases from V and 2 bases from J, with 16 bases between. CDR3 length: 16 amino acids. The germline CDR1 and CDR2 sequences are SGHTA and FQGNSA. CDR3 sequence reads: CASSPLPTRTKNIQYF. The CDR3 DNA reads as TGTGCCAGCAGCCCCTTGCCTACACGGACCAAAAACATTCAGTACTTC.

The chain is built from TRBV30 and TRBJ1-1; 8 bases are shared with TRBD1. V gave up 4 bases and J gave up 5 bases; unmatched junction bases: 3. The CDR3 has 12 amino acids. Germline V gene data show CDR1 as GTSNPN and CDR2 as SVGIG (reference sequence). CDR3 protein: CAWKQGVTEAFF. The CDR3 coding sequence is TGTGCCTGGAAACAGGGGGTAACTGAAGCTTTCTTT.

The gene calls are TRBV2 and TRBJ1-1, with D maybe TRBD1 (5 bases). This CDR3 region has 15 residues. The V end lost 9 bases, the J end lost 1 base, and 18 bases lay between the germline ends. Germline V gives CDR1 SNHLY, CDR2 FYNNEI. The CDR3 sequence: CARKKRGGENTEAFF. Written as DNA, the CDR3 is TGTGCCAGGAAAAAAAGGGGCGGAGAGAACACTGAAGCTTTCTTT.

The sample holds a few counts of this clone. This rearrangement joins TRBV7-2 to TRBJ2-7, with D tentatively TRBD2 (7 bases). Germline V lookup: CDR1 SGHTA, CDR2 FQGNSA. This CDR3 spans 16 amino acids. The V gene lost 5 bases and the J gene lost 1 base, with 18 bases spanning the gap. The CDR3 bases are TGTGCCAGCAGCACCCAAGGGGGGGGGCCGTCCTACGAGCAGTACTTC. Its protein is CASSTQGGGPSYEQYF.

The chain combines TRBV28 with TRBJ1-1; D is perhaps TRBD1 (6 bases). The length of the CDR3 is 15 residues. Germline lookup yields CDR1 MDHEN and CDR2 SYDVKM. The V end was cut by 6 bases, the J end by 6 bases, with 20 bases between. The CDR3 nucleotides read TGTGCCAGCAGGCTAAAAGGGGGAGTAGGTCCTGAAGCTTTCTTT. It encodes CASRLKGGVGPEAFF.

V is TRBV5-4 and J is TRBJ1-6; D perhaps matches TRBD1 (6 bases). Germline CDR1 is SGHNT and CDR2 is YYREEE (reference sequence). This CDR3 has 16 amino acids. V lost 0 bases, J lost 10 bases, and 17 bases lay in between. The CDR3 sequence: CASSLGSSGVESPLHF. The DNA for the CDR3 is TGTGCCAGCAGCTTGGGGTCGTCAGGGGTCGAATCACCCCTCCACTTT.

The chain has TRBV27 and TRBJ2-1; 8 bases match TRBD1. Per germline, CDR1 MNHEY and CDR2 SMNVEV (reference sequence). V gave up 3 bases and J gave up 6 bases; unmatched junction bases: 13. The CDR3 covers 17 residues. DNA of the CDR3: TGTGCCAGCAGTTTTTCAATTGGTTCGGACAGGGCCAATGAGCAGTTCTTC. Its translation is CASSFSIGSDRANEQFF.

The chain uses TRBV29-1 and TRBJ2-3; perhaps TRBD2 as D (6 bases). Per the germline V gene, CDR1 is SQVTM and CDR2 is ANQGSEA. CDR3 length: 14 residues. V lost 7 bases, J lost 0 bases, and 14 bases lay in between. CDR3 loop: CSAHRDSSTDTQYF. The DNA for the CDR3 is TGCAGCGCTCACCGGGACTCTAGCACAGATACGCAGTATTTT.

The chain joins TRBV6-1 to TRBJ2-7; D is perhaps TRBD1 (5 bases). Germline CDR1 is MNHNS and CDR2 is SASEGT. The length of the CDR3 is 12 residues. V lost 8 bases and J lost 4, with 12 bases in between. The CDR3 nucleotides read TGTGCCAGCGGGGCAGGGTATTACGAGCAGTACGTC. It is translated as CASGAGYYEQYV.

V gene TRBV5-1 combines with J gene TRBJ2-1, with 14 bases aligning to TRBD2. This CDR3 comprises 16 residues. After removal of 2 bases from V and 9 bases from J, the junction contained 7 bases not matched to a gene. Germline assignment: CDR1 SGHRS and CDR2 YFSETQ. This CDR3 reads CASSLLTSGGAGEQFF. The CDR3 DNA reads TGCGCCAGCAGCTTACTGACTAGCGGGGGGGCAGGTGAGCAGTTCTTC.